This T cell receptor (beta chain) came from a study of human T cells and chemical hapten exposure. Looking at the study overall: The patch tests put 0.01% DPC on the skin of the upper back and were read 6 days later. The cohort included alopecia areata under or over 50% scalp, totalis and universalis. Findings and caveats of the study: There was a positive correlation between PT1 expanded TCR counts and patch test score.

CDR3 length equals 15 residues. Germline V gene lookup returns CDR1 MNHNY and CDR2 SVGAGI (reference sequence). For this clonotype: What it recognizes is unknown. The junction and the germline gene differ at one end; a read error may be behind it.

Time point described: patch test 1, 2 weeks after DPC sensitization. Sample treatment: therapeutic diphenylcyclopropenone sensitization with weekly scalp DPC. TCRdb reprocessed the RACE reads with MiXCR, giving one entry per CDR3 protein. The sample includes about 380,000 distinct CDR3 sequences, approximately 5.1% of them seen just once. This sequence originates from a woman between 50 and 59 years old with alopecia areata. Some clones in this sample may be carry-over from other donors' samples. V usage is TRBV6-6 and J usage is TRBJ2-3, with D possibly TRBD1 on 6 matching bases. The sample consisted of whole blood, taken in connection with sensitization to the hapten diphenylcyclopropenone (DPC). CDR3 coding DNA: TGTACCAGCAGTCAGACAGGAGATCGCACAGATACGCAGTATTTT. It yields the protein CTSSQTGDRTDTQYF.